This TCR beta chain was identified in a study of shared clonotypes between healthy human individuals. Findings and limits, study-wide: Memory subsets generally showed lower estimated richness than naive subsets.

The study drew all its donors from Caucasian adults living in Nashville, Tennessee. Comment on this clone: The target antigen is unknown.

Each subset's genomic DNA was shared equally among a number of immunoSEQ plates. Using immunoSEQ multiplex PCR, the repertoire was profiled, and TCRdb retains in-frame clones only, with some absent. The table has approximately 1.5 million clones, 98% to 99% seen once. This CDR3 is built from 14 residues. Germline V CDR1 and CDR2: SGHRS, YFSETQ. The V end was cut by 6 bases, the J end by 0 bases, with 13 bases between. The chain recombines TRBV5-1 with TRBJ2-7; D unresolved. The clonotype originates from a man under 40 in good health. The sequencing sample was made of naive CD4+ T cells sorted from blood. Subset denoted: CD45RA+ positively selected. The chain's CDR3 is CASTLATPSYEQYF. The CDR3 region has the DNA TGCGCCAGCACCCTGGCCACCCCCTCCTACGAGCAGTACTTC.